The entry that follows covers one T cell receptor (beta chain) sequence. Its antigen is not identified. A J-beta primer mix and a sample-barcoded 5' primer were used in a second PCR of roughly 6 to 11 cycles. Per-sample output comprised a minimum of 2.5 million paired-end reads containing CDR3. From the 5' RACE reads, TCRdb called clonotypes with MiXCR, one entry per CDR3 protein. The sample consists of over 1,500,000 distinct CDR3 sequences, less than 50% of them appearing once. The record originates from a study of blood T cells in healthy people across ages. Findings of the study overall: Naive T cell percentage and TCR beta diversity correlated strongly. Long-lived donors had more naive CD4+ cells and higher diversity than aged donors.

The CDR3 is 14 amino acids. J gave up 3 bases and V 4 bases, and 5 bases lay outside the gene matches. CDR1 is DFQATT, CDR2 SNEGSKA, per germline (reference sequence). Isolation yielded PBMCs, at least 6.5 million per sample, in every case. The clonotype originates from a woman aged 40 to 49 in good health. Specimen: blood. The V gene is TRBV20-1, the J gene TRBJ1-5; the match to TRBD1 covers 8 bases. The CDR3 DNA sequence: TGCAGTGCTAACCTGGACAGGGACAATCAGCCCCAGCATTTT. This encodes CSANLDRDNQPQHF.